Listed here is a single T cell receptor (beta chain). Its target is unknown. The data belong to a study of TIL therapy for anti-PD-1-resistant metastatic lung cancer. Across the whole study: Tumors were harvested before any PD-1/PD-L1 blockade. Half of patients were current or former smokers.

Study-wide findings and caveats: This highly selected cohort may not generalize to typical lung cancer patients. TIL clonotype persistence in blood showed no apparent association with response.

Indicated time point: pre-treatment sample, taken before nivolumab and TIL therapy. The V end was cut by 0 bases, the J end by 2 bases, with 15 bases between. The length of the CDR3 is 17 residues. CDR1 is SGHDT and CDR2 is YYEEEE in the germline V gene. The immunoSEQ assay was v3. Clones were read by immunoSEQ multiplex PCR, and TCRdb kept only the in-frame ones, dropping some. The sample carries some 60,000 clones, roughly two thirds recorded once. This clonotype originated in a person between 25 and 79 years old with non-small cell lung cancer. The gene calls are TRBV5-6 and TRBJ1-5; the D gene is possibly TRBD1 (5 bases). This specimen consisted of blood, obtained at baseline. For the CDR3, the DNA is TGTGCCAGCAGCTTGGCGGGGCGCCTCGGAGGCAATCAGCCCCAGCATTTT. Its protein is CASSLAGRLGGNQPQHF.